Listed below are T cell receptor beta chains from one sample, sequenced in a study of T cell repertoires in cytomegalovirus infection. TCRdb itself ran the reads through MiXCR, one entry per CDR3 protein. The sample has 85,000 to 120,000 distinct CDR3 sequences, 15% to 20% seen once; the top ten hold approximately 8%. The sequenced material came from PBMCs. The receptors come from a human donor in good health (CMV status not recorded). Some clones in this sample may be carry-over from other donors' samples. CDR3s include the opening cysteine and the closing phenylalanine or tryptophan. The D gene is left open where the match is weak. Clone size, where shown, is once, few, many, or a class for clones that have expanded.

clone size,D gene,J gene,V gene,CDR3 DNA,CDR3 protein
few,-,TRBJ2-2,TRBV2,TGTGCCAGCAGTGCGGAGGTGCCCCCTCCCGGGGAGCTGTTTTTT,CASSAEVPPPGELFF
-,TRBD1,TRBJ2-1,TRBV10-3,TGTGCCATCAGTGAGTCGGGGGACAGGAACAATGAGCAGTTCTTC,CAISESGDRNNEQFF
-,TRBD1,TRBJ2-7,TRBV27,TGTGCCAGCAGTTCGGGACAGGGGCGGTCTCGGGAGCAGTACTTC,CASSSGQGRSREQYF
many,-,TRBJ1-5,TRBV7-6,TGTGCCAGCAGCCCCCGAGGGGATCAGCCCCAGCATTTT,CASSPRGDQPQHF
many,TRBD2,TRBJ2-1,TRBV12-3/TRBV12-4,TGTGCCAGCAGTTTCCGCGGGGGGAGGTCCTACAATGAGCAGTTCTTC,CASSFRGGRSYNEQFF
many,TRBD1,TRBJ2-3,TRBV7-8,TGTGCCAGCAGCTTTTCGACAGGGGGAACAGATACGCAGTATTTT,CASSFSTGGTDTQYF
-,-,TRBJ1-2,TRBV7-3,TGTGCCAGCAGCTTAAACGGGGATCATGGCTACACCTTC,CASSLNGDHGYTF
few,-,TRBJ1-2,TRBV20-1,TGCAGTGCTCCCCCCTATGGGGCCCTTGGCTACACCTTC,CSAPPYGALGYTF
-,TRBD2,TRBJ2-5,TRBV10-3,TGTGCCATCAGTGAGCTCGAAGTGGTAGCGGGGGCCCTCCAAGAGACCCAGTACTTC,CAISELEVVAGALQETQYF
few,-,TRBJ2-2,TRBV20-1,TGCAGTGCTCCAGGGGAGAGTGACACCGGGGAGCTGTTTTTT,CSAPGESDTGELFF
few,-,TRBJ2-1,TRBV19,TGTGCCAGTGGGAGATCTGGCCAGAGCTCCTACAATGAGCAGTTCTTC,CASGRSGQSSYNEQFF
-,-,TRBJ1-5,TRBV4-3,TGCGCCAGCAGTCGGGCAGGGGACCAGCCCCAGCATTTT,CASSRAGDQPQHF
-,-,TRBJ1-1,TRBV11-2,TGTGCCAGCAGCCTAGTGATGGGGTACACTGAAGCTTTCTTT,CASSLVMGYTEAFF
many,-,TRBJ2-7,TRBV7-6,TGTGCCAGCAGTCGCCGATCCGGATACGAGCAGTACTTC,CASSRRSGYEQYF
-,-,TRBJ2-1,TRBV7-9,TGTGCCAGCAGCTTAGCGTTAGGGTGGAATAACAATGAGCAGTTCTTC,CASSLALGWNNNEQFF
-,-,TRBJ2-5,TRBV9,TGTGCCAGCAGCGCCTCGTCAGGGTATGGGGAGACCCAGTACTTC,CASSASSGYGETQYF
many,-,TRBJ2-1,TRBV7-2,TGTGCCAGCAGCTTAGCGGGGTTATCCTGGACCGATTCAAGTCAGTTCTTC,CASSLAGLSWTDSSQFF
-,TRBD2,TRBJ2-3,TRBV29-1,TGCAGCGCCCCTGTAGCGGGGAGCACAGATACGCAGTATTTT,CSAPVAGSTDTQYF
many,TRBD2,TRBJ2-5,TRBV9,TGTGCCAGCAGCCGGCGGGGGGCCCAAGAGACCCAGTACTTC,CASSRRGAQETQYF
few,TRBD1,TRBJ1-1,TRBV4-1,TGCGCCAGCAGCCAAGGAGGGGGCACCTTATACACTGAAGCTTTCTTT,CASSQGGGTLYTEAFF
-,-,TRBJ2-7,TRBV29-1,TGCAGCGTTGTGGCCGGCCCATTCTACGAGCAGTACTTC,CSVVAGPFYEQYF
-,-,TRBJ2-4,TRBV6-2/TRBV6-3,TGTGCCAGCAGTTACTCGCCTGGGGCCAAAAACATTCAGTACTTC,CASSYSPGAKNIQYF
-,-,TRBJ1-6,TRBV6-2/TRBV6-3,TGTGCCAGCAGCTGGAATTCACCCCTCCACTTT,CASSWNSPLHF
-,-,TRBJ2-3,TRBV5-1,TGCGCCAGCAGCTTACAGGAAGGGGGCACAGATACGCAGTATTTT,CASSLQEGGTDTQYF
-,TRBD2,TRBJ2-1,TRBV4-2,TGTGCCAGCAGCCAAGTGATGGGGGGGGGCTACAATGAGCAGTTCTTC,CASSQVMGGGYNEQFF
-,-,TRBJ2-5,TRBV7-2,TGTGCCAGCAGCTTAGGGTCCGGGCTGGAGACCCAGTACTTC,CASSLGSGLETQYF
-,TRBD1,TRBJ1-1,TRBV12-3/TRBV12-4,TGTGCCAGCAGTTGGGACAGGGGGACTGAAGCTTTCTTT,CASSWDRGTEAFF
many,TRBD2,TRBJ2-7,TRBV7-2,TGTGCCAGCAGCCTCGGACTAGCGGGGAAGAGCTCCTACGAGCAGTACTTC,CASSLGLAGKSSYEQYF
many,-,TRBJ1-1,TRBV19,TGTGCCAGTAGTATGAACACCCCGGGCGGCAGACAGAACACTGAAGCTTTCTTT,CASSMNTPGGRQNTEAFF
many,TRBD1,TRBJ2-3,TRBV5-1,TGCGCCAGCAGCTCCGGGACCGGGACAGGGAAAACAGATACGCAGTATTTT,CASSSGTGTGKTDTQYF
many,-,TRBJ1-5,TRBV19,TGTGCCAGTGCCTTAGGGGGCAATCAGCCCCAGCATTTT,CASALGGNQPQHF
few,TRBD2,TRBJ2-5,TRBV2,TGTGCCAGCAGGAGGACTAGCGGGGGGGCCTTCCAAGAGACCCAGTACTTC,CASRRTSGGAFQETQYF
many,-,TRBJ1-1,TRBV7-2,TGTGCCAGCAGCTCACAGGGTCACACTGAAGCTTTCTTT,CASSSQGHTEAFF
-,-,TRBJ2-3,TRBV10-3,TGTGCCATCAGTGGGGGTGGTACGCAGTATTTT,CAISGGGTQYF
many,TRBD2,TRBJ2-7,TRBV25-1,TGTGCCAGCAGTCGTGGACTAGCGGGGGAAATAGAGGACTACGAGCAGTACTTC,CASSRGLAGEIEDYEQYF
few,-,TRBJ2-1,TRBV29-1,TGCAGCGTTGGTCCCTACAATGAGCAGTTCTTC,CSVGPYNEQFF
few,-,TRBJ2-6,TRBV18,TGTGCCAGCTCACCACGAGGTCTAGGTGAGCGAGGCCCCTCTGGGGCCAACGTCCTGACTTTC,CASSPRGLGERGPSGANVLTF
-,TRBD2,TRBJ2-1,TRBV2,TGTGCCAGCAGGCCGGGGGGGACTGATAATGAGCAGTTCTTC,CASRPGGTDNEQFF
many,-,TRBJ2-1,TRBV28,TGTGCCAGCAGCTGGGGACTTTTTAATGAGCAGTTCTTC,CASSWGLFNEQFF
many,-,TRBJ2-2,TRBV12-3/TRBV12-4,TGTGCCAGCAGGCCCTACACCGGGGAGCTGTTTTTT,CASRPYTGELFF
-,-,TRBJ1-2,TRBV20-1,TGCAGTGCTAGTTCGGGGGGCGAAGACTATGGCTACACCTTC,CSASSGGEDYGYTF
-,TRBD1,TRBJ1-2,TRBV12-3/TRBV12-4,TGTGCCAGCAGTGCCTGGACAGGGTGGAAGGGCTACACCTTC,CASSAWTGWKGYTF
-,-,TRBJ2-1,TRBV2,TGTGCCAGCAGTGACAGGACAGTGTACAATGAGCAGTTCTTC,CASSDRTVYNEQFF